This T cell receptor (beta chain) was captured in a study of shared clonotypes between healthy human individuals (dated by TCRdb to about 2020). About the investigation overall: A couple of women and a few men aged 18 to 49 years were included in the cohort. Per donor, three plates each were used for CD4 naive and CD4 memory, two for CD8 naive, and one for CD8 memory. Blood TCR repertoires of about 5 healthy adults were deeply sequenced to estimate repertoire size and the extent of clonotype sharing between individuals. To increase sequencing depth and limit assay-specific biases, TCR repertoire library preparation and sequencing were carried out by different laboratories using diverse techniques. Leukapheresis yielded between about 0.94 and 9 billion PBMCs per donor.

The donors were healthy, HIV-negative adults with no recently reported acute infections or vaccinations. All donors were Caucasian adults living in Nashville, Tennessee, USA. CD4+ T cells were enriched by magnetic negative selection, after which naive cells were positively selected on CD45RA and the negative fraction was taken as the memory subset. Blood was collected by leukapheresis, and PBMCs were isolated by Ficoll-Histopaque density gradient centrifugation and then cryopreserved in liquid nitrogen vapor phase. Analytical flow cytometry was used to check the purity and quantity of every magnetically sorted T cell population. Genomic DNA was isolated from each sorted fraction and quantified by UV absorbance on a Nanodrop 2000c. TCR CDR3 regions were amplified from genomic DNA by multiplex PCR using the deep immunoSEQ assay. Genomic DNA extracted from each cell subset was distributed evenly over all wells of several immunoSEQ 96-well plates, and each plate served as one replicate. For sorted subsets, about 200 ng genomic DNA, equal to about 30,000 T cell genomes, was loaded into each replicate PCR. Purified libraries were quantified with a Qubit 3.0 fluorometer, sized on a Bioanalyzer 2100, and re-quantified with the KAPA Library Quantification kit. Each immunoSEQ 96-well plate was sequenced on its own single-read 150-cycle Illumina NextSeq 550 flow cell. On the study's bioinformatics: The immunoSEQ output contained only junctional sequences without quality scores, so filtering could not match that applied to full-length reads. Sequences were annotated with PyIR, a Python wrapper for IgBLAST v1.9, using IMGT germline references to assign V/J genes and CDR3. Reads with weak V/J assignments (E-value above 1e-6), missing CDR3, stop codons, out-of-frame junctions, or ambiguous translated residues were removed. V3J clonotypes were defined as sequences sharing an identical inferred V gene, J gene, and CDR3 amino acid sequence. To compute the percentage overlap between repertoires, the number of shared unique clonotypes was divided by the size of the smaller repertoire. Three approaches were used to assess repertoire richness: RTK rarefaction, the Chao1 estimator, and Recon v2.1 estimates of unobserved clonotypes. Generation probabilities for all TCRbeta clonotypes obtained by the gDNA method from a handful of donors were computed using OLGA. The table comes from immuneACCESS by way of TCRdb, which keeps in-frame sequences with V and J called. Part of the clones is missing from these tables; in studies checked, under half for an unresolved V gene and the rest for unknown reasons. That table furnishes V, J and clone size, whereas the DNA furnished D and trimming. The sample has some 2.1 million clones on record, 85% to 95% of them singletons. 0.13% of the sample rests with the top ten.

Details on this clone: Its specific antigen is unknown. Per-base qualities were not stored, and no clone one base away is much larger.

The CDR3 covers 16 residues, taking in both the cysteine and the phenylalanine. The DNA shown is the 48-base CDR3, in frame from base 1. Trimmed from V: 1 base; trimmed from J: 0 bases; junction bases lacking a gene match: 4. In the germline V gene (reference sequence), CDR1 corresponds to LNHNV and CDR2 to YYDKDF. Broad study findings and their caveats: Because the study included only a small number of donors, the genetic and exposure-history diversity represented was limited. Across a handful of donors, approximately 5% of naive CD4, approximately 3.5% of naive CD8, around 2.5% of memory CD4, and roughly 0.4% of memory CD8 clonotypes were shared. Sampling was limited to blood, and TCR repertoires in tissue likely differ from TCR repertoires in blood. Even with the large sequencing depth, rarefaction of the sorted-subset datasets indicated that sequencing was incomplete. Based on pairwise subsampling, the degree of clonotype sharing among donors was expected to be affected by sequencing depth. Estimated clonotype richness was generally larger for naive than for memory subsets. Compared with non-shared clonotypes, clonotypes shared by all four sorted-subset donors had higher generation probabilities.

The sequence was obtained from a man aged 18-30 years in good health. Sequencing used naive CD4+ T cells sorted from blood. The cell subset or site label of this sample denotes: CD45RA+ positively selected. This sequence uses TRBV15 and TRBJ2-3; 7 bases in between match TRBD1. In nucleotides, the sequence is TGTGCCACCAGCAGAGCTACAGGGGCTAGCACAGATACGCAGTATTTT. The translation is CATSRATGASTDTQYF.